These T cell receptor beta chains were read from a single sample in a study of blood T cell repertoires in COVID-19. Assay used: immunoSEQ multiplex PCR; TCRdb lists only in-frame clones, some missing. Of some 60,000 clones detected, 75% to 95% appear once; the ten largest clones hold around 2%. Sequencing was performed on peripheral blood. These receptor sequences come from a man aged 60 to 75 with acute or convalescent COVID-19. Each CDR3 is given with its conserved first and last residue. Fields, in order: clone size, D gene, J gene, V gene, CDR3 protein, CDR3 DNA. D genes are given only for firm matches. A clone size is listed for some rows: how often the clone was seen (once, few, many), or a class if it is expanded.

. . TRBJ2-2 TRBV12-1 CASSFVVSSNTGELFF TGTGCCAGCAGCTTTGTTGTTAGCTCGAACACCGGGGAGCTGTTTTTT
. TRBD1 TRBJ2-6 TRBV19 CASSIVGQGVVPALGANVLTF TGTGCCAGTAGTATAGTGGGACAGGGGGTAGTCCCCGCTCTTGGGGCCAACGTCCTGACTTTC
. . TRBJ2-7 TRBV2 CASSRLGALYEQYF TGTGCCAGCTCCCGACTCGGAGCACTCTACGAGCAGTACTTC
. TRBD2 TRBJ2-3 TRBV6-2/TRBV6-3 CASSSASGSSTDTQYF TGTGCCAGCAGTTCCGCTAGCGGGTCGAGCACAGATACGCAGTATTTT
. . TRBJ1-5 TRBV7-2 CASSQTGSGQPQHF TGTGCCAGCAGCCAAACAGGGTCAGGGCAGCCCCAGCATTTT
. TRBD1 TRBJ2-7 TRBV11-3 CASSLTGENYEQYF TGTGCCAGCAGCTTAACAGGGGAGAACTACGAGCAGTACTTC
. . TRBJ2-4 TRBV4-3 CASSQEEGAKNIQYF TGCGCCAGCAGCCAAGAGGAGGGAGCCAAAAACATTCAGTACTTC
. TRBD2 TRBJ2-7 TRBV28 CASSLETSGARYEQYF TGTGCCAGCAGTTTAGAGACTAGCGGGGCCCGTTACGAGCAGTACTTC
. . TRBJ1-4 TRBV19 CASSIQGGNEKLFF TGTGCCAGTAGTATCCAGGGAGGTAATGAAAAACTGTTTTTT
. . TRBJ1-1 TRBV7-3 CASSLREGQGMSEAFF TGTGCCAGCAGCTTAAGGGAGGGGCAGGGCATGTCTGAAGCTTTCTTT
. . TRBJ2-1 TRBV13 CATSPRQTYNEQFF TGTGCCACCTCTCCCCGTCAGACCTACAATGAGCAGTTCTTC
. . TRBJ1-1 TRBV5-1 CASSLGQENTEAFF TGCGCCAGCAGCTTGGGACAGGAGAACACTGAAGCTTTCTTT
once TRBD1 TRBJ1-1 TRBV3-1/TRBV3-2 CASSQDRTGGRGSEAFF TGTGCCAGCAGCCAAGATAGGACAGGGGGCCGCGGTTCTGAAGCTTTCTTT
. TRBD2 TRBJ2-1 TRBV7-6 CASSSLAGPYNEQFF TGTGCCAGCAGCTCCCTAGCGGGGCCCTACAATGAGCAGTTCTTC
. . TRBJ2-3 TRBV28 CASSLYRGKSDTQYF TGTGCCAGCAGTTTATATCGCGGGAAGTCAGATACGCAGTATTTT
. . TRBJ2-5 TRBV5-4 CASSLTEQETQYF TGTGCCAGCAGCTTGACTGAGCAAGAGACCCAGTACTTC
. TRBD1 TRBJ2-5 TRBV6-2/TRBV6-3 CASSWGQGASYQYF TGTGCCAGCAGTTGGGGACAGGGGGCCAGCTACCAGTACTTC
once . TRBJ2-7 TRBV20-1 CSASGSYEQYF TGCAGTGCTAGCGGGAGTTACGAGCAGTACTTC
. . TRBJ2-1 TRBV2 CASKVQNEQFF TGTGCCAGCAAAGTCCAGAATGAGCAGTTCTTC
. . TRBJ2-3 TRBV19 CASSMPGGSSTDTQYF TGTGCCAGTAGTATGCCCGGCGGTAGTAGCACAGATACGCAGTATTTT
. TRBD1 TRBJ2-3 TRBV18 CASSLGQGAGDTQYF TGTGCCAGCTCCCTTGGACAGGGGGCGGGAGATACGCAGTATTTT
. . TRBJ2-7 TRBV5-1 CASSPNRAGSSYEQYF TGCGCCAGCAGCCCCAACAGGGCCGGAAGCTCCTACGAGCAGTACTTC
. . TRBJ2-7 TRBV7-2 CASSLAGPSYEQYF TGTGCCAGCAGCTTAGCGGGGCCGTCCTACGAGCAGTACTTC
. . TRBJ1-1 TRBV6-4 CASKSTANTEAFF TGTGCCAGCAAGTCTACAGCGAACACTGAAGCTTTCTTT
. . TRBJ2-7 TRBV28 CASSGQSEQYF TGTGCCAGCAGCGGACAGAGCGAGCAGTACTTC
. TRBD2 TRBJ2-1 TRBV4-3 CASSQDSNGLAGRYNEQFF TGCGCCAGCAGCCAAGATAGTAACGGACTAGCGGGACGGTACAATGAGCAGTTCTTC
. . TRBJ2-1 TRBV5-4 CASTGLRSSYNEQFF TGTGCCAGTACAGGGCTTAGAAGCTCCTACAATGAGCAGTTCTTC
. TRBD2 TRBJ2-3 TRBV29-1 CSVDGTSGYPSTDTQYF TGCAGCGTAGACGGGACTAGCGGATATCCTAGCACAGATACGCAGTATTTT
. . TRBJ1-3 TRBV29-1 CSVGAISGNTIYF TGCAGCGTTGGGGCCATCTCTGGAAACACCATATATTTT
. . TRBJ1-3 TRBV11-2 CASSTQPGTTGNTIYF TGTGCCAGCAGCACCCAACCCGGGACAACTGGAAACACCATATATTTT
. TRBD1 TRBJ1-5 TRBV7-2 CASSRDRVLDQPQHF TGTGCCAGCAGCCGGGACAGGGTCTTAGATCAGCCCCAGCATTTT
. TRBD2 TRBJ2-2 TRBV5-1 CASSSGTSDTGELFF TGCGCCAGCAGCTCCGGGACTAGCGATACCGGGGAGCTGTTTTTT
. . TRBJ1-2 TRBV23-1 CASSQFGGGGYGYTF TGCGCCAGCAGTCAATTCGGGGGGGGAGGCTATGGCTACACCTTC
. . TRBJ1-6 TRBV25-1 CASSGPPLIGVGNSPLHF TGTGCCAGCAGTGGGCCTCCCCTCATAGGGGTAGGAAATTCACCCCTCCACTTT
. TRBD2 TRBJ2-1 TRBV19 CASSPGTGLGPYNEQFF TGTGCCAGTAGTCCAGGCACAGGACTAGGCCCCTACAATGAGCAGTTCTTC
. TRBD1 TRBJ2-7 TRBV27 CASSFVTGAQGDEQYF TGTGCCAGCAGTTTCGTTACAGGGGCCCAGGGTGACGAGCAGTACTTC
. TRBD2 TRBJ2-4 TRBV11-2 CASSLDRGGVRSKNIQYF TGTGCCAGCAGCTTAGATCGTGGGGGGGTTCGGAGCAAAAACATTCAGTACTTC
. . TRBJ2-7 TRBV4-2 CASSPTRSYEQYF TGTGCCAGCAGCCCCACTAGATCCTACGAGCAGTACTTC
. . TRBJ2-7 TRBV6-1 CASSEQGGGYEQYF TGTGCCAGCAGTGAACAGGGGGGCGGCTACGAGCAGTACTTC
. . TRBJ2-3 TRBV27 CASRIDSLADTQYF TGTGCCAGCAGAATTGACAGTTTGGCAGATACGCAGTATTTT
. TRBD2 TRBJ2-1 TRBV19 CASHSSGGDNEQFF TGTGCCAGTCACTCTAGCGGAGGAGACAATGAGCAGTTCTTC
. . TRBJ1-5 TRBV2 CASSDTPSGAQHF TGTGCCAGCAGTGACACCCCATCGGGGGCCCAGCATTTT
. . TRBJ1-1 TRBV18 CASSPSNAEAFF TGTGCCAGCTCACCGAGTAACGCTGAAGCTTTCTTT
. . TRBJ1-4 TRBV28 CASIEPAVRKLFF TGTGCCAGCATTGAGCCGGCGGTTAGAAAACTGTTTTTT